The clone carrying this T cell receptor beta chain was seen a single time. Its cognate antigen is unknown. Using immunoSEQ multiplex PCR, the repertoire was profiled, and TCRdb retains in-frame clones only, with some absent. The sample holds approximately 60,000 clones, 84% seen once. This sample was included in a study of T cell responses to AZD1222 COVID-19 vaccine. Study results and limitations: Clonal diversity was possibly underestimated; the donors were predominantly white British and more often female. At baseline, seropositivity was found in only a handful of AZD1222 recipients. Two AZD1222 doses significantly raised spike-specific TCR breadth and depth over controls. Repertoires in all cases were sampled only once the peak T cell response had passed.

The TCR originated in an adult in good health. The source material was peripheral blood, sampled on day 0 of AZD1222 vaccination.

DNA of the CDR3: TGTGCCAGCAGCCCCAGGGGACAGGATGAGCAGTTCTTC. It encodes CASSPRGQDEQFF. The rearrangement uses TRBV11-1 and TRBJ2-1, with 8 bases that match TRBD1. CDR1 is SGHAT, CDR2 FQDESV, per germline (reference sequence). CDR3 length: 13 amino acids. Unmatched junction bases numbered 5, after V lost 5 bases and J lost 8 bases.